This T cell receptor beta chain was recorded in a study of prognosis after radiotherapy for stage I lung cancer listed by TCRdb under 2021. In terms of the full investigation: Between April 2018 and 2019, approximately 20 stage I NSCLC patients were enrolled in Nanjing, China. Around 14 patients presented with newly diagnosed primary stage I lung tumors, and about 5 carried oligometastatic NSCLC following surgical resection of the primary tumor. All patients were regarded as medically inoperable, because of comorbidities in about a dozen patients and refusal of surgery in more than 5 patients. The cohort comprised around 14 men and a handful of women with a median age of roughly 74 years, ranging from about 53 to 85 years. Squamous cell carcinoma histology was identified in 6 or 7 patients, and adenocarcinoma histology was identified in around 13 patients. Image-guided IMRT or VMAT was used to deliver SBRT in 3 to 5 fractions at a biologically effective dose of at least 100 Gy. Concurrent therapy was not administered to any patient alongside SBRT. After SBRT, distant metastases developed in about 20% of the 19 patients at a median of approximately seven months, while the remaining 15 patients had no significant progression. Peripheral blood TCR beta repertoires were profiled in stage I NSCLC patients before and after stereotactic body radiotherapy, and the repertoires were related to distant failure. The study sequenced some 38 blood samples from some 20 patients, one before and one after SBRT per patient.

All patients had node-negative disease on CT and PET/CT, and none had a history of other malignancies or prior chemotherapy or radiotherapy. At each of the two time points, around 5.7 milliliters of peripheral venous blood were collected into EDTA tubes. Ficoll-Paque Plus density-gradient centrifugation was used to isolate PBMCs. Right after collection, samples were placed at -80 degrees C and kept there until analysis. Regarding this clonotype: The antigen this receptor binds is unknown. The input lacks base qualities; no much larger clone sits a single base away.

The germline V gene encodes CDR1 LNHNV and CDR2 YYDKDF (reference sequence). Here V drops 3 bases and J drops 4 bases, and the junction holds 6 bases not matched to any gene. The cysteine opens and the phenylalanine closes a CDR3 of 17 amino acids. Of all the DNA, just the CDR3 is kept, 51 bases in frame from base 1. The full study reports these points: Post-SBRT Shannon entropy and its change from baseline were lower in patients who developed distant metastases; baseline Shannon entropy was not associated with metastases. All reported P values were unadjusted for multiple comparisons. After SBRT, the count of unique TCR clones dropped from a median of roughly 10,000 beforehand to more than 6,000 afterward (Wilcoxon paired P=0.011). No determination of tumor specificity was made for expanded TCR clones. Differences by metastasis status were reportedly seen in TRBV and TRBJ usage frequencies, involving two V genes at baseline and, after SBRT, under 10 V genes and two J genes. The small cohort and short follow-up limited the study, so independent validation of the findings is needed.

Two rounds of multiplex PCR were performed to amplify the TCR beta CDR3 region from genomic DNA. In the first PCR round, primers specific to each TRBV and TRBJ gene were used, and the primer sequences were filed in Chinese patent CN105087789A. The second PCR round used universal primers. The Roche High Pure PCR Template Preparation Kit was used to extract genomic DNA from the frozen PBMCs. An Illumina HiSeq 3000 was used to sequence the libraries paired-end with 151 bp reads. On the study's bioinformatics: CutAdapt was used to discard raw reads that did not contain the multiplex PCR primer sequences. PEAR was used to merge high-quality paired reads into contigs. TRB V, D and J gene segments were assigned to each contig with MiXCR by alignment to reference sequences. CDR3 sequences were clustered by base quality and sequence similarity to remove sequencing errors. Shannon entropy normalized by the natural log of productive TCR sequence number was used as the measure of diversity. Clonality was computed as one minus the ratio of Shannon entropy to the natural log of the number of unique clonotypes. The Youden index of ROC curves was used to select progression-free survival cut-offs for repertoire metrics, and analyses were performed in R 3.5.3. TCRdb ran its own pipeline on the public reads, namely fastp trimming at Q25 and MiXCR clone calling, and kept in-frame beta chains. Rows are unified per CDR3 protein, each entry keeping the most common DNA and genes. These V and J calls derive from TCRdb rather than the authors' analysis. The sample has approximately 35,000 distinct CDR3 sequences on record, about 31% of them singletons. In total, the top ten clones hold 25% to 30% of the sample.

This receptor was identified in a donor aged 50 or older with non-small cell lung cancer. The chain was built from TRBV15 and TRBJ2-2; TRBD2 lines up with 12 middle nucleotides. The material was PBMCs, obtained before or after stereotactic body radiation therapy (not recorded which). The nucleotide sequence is TGTGCCACCAGCAGTACGACTAGCGGGAGTCCCACCGGGGAGCTGTTTTTT. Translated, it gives CATSSTTSGSPTGELFF. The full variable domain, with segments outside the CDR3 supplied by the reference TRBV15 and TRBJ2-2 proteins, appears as DAMVIQNPRYQVTQFGKPVTLSCSQTLNHNVMYWYQQKSSQAPKLLFHYYDKDFNNEADTPDNFQSRRPNTSFCFLDIRSPGLGDTAMYLCATSSTTSGSPTGELFFGEGSRLTVL.